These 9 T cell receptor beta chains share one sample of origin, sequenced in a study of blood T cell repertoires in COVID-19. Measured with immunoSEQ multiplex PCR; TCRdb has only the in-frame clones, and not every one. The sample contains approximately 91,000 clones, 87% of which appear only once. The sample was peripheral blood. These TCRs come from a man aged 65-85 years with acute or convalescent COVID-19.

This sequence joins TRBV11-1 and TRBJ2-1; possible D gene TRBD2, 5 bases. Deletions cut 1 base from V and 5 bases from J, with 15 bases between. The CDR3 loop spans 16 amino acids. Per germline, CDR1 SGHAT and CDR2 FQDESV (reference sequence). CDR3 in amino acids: CASSLGARDIDNEQFF. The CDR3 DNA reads TGTGCCAGCAGCTTAGGTGCGAGGGATATTGACAATGAGCAGTTCTTC.

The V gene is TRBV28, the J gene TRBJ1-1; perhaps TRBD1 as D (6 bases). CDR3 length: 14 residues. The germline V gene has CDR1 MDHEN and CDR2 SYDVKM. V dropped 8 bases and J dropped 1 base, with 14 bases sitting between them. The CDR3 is CASGIQGPNTEAFF. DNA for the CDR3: TGTGCCAGCGGAATACAGGGCCCGAACACTGAAGCTTTCTTT.

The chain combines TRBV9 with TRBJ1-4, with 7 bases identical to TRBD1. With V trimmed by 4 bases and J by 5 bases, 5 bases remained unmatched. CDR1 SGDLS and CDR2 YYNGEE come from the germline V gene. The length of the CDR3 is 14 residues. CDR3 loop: CASSRDRTNEKLFF. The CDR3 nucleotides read TGTGCCAGCAGCCGGGACAGAACAAATGAAAAACTGTTTTTT.

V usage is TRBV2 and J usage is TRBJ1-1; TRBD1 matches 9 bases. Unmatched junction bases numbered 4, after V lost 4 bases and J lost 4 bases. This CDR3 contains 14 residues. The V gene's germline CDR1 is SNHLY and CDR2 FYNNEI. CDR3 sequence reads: CASSGRTGATEAFF. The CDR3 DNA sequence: TGTGCCAGCAGTGGTCGGACAGGGGCCACTGAAGCTTTCTTT.

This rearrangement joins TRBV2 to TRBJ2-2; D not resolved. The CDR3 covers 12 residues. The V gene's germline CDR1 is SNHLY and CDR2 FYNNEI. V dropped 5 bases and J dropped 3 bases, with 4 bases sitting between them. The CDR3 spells CASSLDTGELFF. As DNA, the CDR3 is TGTGCCAGCAGTCTAGACACCGGGGAGCTGTTTTTT. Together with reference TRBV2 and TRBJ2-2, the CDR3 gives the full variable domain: EPEVTQTPSHQVTQMGQEVILRCVPISNHLYFYWYRQILGQKVEFLVSFYNNEISEKSEIFDDQFSVERPDGSNFTLKIRSTKLEDSAMYFCASSLDTGELFFGEGSRLTVL.

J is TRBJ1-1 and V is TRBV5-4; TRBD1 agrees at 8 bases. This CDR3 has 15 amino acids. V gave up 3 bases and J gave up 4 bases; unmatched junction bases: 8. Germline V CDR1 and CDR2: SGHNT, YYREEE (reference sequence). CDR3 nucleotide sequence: TGTGCCAGCAGCTACGGGACAGGCCGGGCCACTGAAGCTTTCTTT. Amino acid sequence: CASSYGTGRATEAFF.

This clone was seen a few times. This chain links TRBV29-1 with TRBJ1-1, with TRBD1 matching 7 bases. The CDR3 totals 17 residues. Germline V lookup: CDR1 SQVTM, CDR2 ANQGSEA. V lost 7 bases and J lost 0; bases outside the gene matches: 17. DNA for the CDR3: TGCAGCGCTGGGGGTTTGACAGGGTTTACAATGAACACTGAAGCTTTCTTT. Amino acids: CSAGGLTGFTMNTEAFF.

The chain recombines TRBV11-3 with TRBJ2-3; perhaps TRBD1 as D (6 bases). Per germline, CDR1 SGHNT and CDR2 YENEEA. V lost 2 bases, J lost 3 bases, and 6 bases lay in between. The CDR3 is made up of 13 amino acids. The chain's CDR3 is CASSLQGTDTQYF. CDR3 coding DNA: TGTGCCAGCAGCTTACAGGGGACAGATACGCAGTATTTT.

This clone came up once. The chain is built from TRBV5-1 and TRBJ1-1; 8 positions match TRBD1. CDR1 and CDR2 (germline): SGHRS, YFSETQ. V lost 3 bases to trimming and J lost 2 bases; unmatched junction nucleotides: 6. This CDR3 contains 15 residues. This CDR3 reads CASSSDGQGNTEAFF. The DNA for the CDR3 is TGCGCCAGCAGCTCCGACGGACAGGGCAACACTGAAGCTTTCTTT.